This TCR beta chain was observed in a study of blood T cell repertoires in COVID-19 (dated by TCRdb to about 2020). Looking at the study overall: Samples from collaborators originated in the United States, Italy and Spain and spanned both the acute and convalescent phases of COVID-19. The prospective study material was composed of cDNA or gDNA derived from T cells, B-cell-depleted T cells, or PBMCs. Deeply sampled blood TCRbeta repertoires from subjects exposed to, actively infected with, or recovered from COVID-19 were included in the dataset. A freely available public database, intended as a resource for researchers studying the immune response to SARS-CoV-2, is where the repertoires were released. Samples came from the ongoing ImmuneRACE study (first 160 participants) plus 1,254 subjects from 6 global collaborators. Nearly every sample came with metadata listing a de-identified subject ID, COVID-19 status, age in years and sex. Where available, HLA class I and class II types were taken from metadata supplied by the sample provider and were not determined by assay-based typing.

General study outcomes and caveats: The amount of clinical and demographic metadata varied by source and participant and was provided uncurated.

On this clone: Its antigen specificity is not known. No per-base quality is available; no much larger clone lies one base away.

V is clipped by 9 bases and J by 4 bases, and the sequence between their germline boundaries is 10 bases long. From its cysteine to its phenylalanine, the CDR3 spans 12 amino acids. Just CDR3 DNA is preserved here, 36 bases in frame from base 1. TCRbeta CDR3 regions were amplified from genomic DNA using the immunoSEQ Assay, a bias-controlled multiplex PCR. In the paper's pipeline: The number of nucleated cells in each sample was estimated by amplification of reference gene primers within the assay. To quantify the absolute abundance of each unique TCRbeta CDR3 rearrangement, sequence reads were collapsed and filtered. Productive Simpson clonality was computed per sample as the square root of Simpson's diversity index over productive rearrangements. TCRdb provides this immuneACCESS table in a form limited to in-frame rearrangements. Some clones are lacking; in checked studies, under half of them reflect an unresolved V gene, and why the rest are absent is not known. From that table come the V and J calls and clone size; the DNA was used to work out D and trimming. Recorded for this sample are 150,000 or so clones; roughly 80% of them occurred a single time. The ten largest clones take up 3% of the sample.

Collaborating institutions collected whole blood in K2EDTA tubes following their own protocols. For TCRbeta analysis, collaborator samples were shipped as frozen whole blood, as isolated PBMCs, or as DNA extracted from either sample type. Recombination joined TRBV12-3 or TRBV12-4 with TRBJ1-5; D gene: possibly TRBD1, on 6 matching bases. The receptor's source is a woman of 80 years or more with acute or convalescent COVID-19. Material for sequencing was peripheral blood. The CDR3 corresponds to CASQQGNQPQHF. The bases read TGTGCCAGTCAACAGGGTAATCAGCCCCAGCATTTT.